This T cell receptor (beta chain) was retrieved from a study of T cells in localized non-small cell lung cancer. Study-wide results and caveats: An association was observed between higher blood T cell density and longer overall survival. Of the tissues analyzed, uninvolved adjacent lung showed maximal T cell clonality, greater than tumor.

V shed 2 bases and J shed 6 bases, with 20 bases lying between them. Germline-derived CDR1 and CDR2 are SGHRS and YFSETQ. CDR3 length: 16 amino acids. On this clone itself: Its specificity is not known.

Some clones are missing from TCRdb's copy, which holds only in-frame ones; the method was immunoSEQ multiplex PCR. The repertoire holds about 12,000 clones, with more than 75% as singletons. The origin of this receptor is a male donor aged 60 or over with stage I lung adenocarcinoma. This chain joins TRBV5-1 and TRBJ1-1; D perhaps matches TRBD1 (6 bases). Material: peripheral blood, obtained before any cancer treatment. The CDR3 loop is CASSFSGAGRAAEAFF. CDR3 sequence (DNA): TGCGCCAGCAGCTTCTCAGGGGCAGGCCGGGCGGCTGAAGCTTTCTTT.